The rows below give T cell receptor beta chains drawn from one sample of a study of blood T cell repertoires in COVID-19. The table came from immunoSEQ multiplex PCR; TCRdb's copy has only in-frame clones and leaves some out. The table lists some 290,000 clones, around nine tenths of them singletons. Input material: peripheral blood. The receptor set was obtained from a young woman with COVID-19, enrolled during active disease. The CDR3 runs from the conserved cysteine through the conserved F or W. The order of the fields is D gene, V gene, clone size, J gene, CDR3 DNA, CDR3 protein. A D gene is named only where the DNA matches it firmly. Part of the rows lack a size; the others show once, few, many or a class for expanded clones.

D: NA; V: TRBV5-6; size: NA; J: TRBJ1-1; DNA: TGTGCCAGCAGCTGGGTTGGAGGGAACACTGAAGCTTTCTTT; CDR3: CASSWVGGNTEAFF
D: NA; V: TRBV7-9; size: NA; J: TRBJ2-7; DNA: TGTGCCAGCAGCTCCGCGGGGGAGCAGTACTTC; CDR3: CASSSAGEQYF
D: TRBD1; V: TRBV24-1; size: NA; J: TRBJ1-3; DNA: TGTGCCACCAGTGAGGGACGGACAGGCCTCTCTGGAAACACCATATATTTT; CDR3: CATSEGRTGLSGNTIYF
D: NA; V: TRBV12-5; size: NA; J: TRBJ2-1; DNA: TGTGCTAGTGGTACCCGTGGGGCAAGCTCCTACAATGAGCAGTTCTTC; CDR3: CASGTRGASSYNEQFF
D: TRBD2; V: TRBV6-5; size: once; J: TRBJ2-7; DNA: TGTGCCGCCGGGGGACTAGCCGTCGAGCAGTACTTC; CDR3: CAAGGLAVEQYF
D: TRBD1; V: TRBV3-1/TRBV3-2; size: once; J: TRBJ1-2; DNA: TGTGCCAGCAGCCAAAATGGCAGACAGGGGCAAGGCTACACCTTC; CDR3: CASSQNGRQGQGYTF
D: NA; V: TRBV10-3; size: NA; J: TRBJ1-2; DNA: TGTGCCATCAGTGAACGACTGTTTGGGGCGGGGGCTGGCTATGGCTACACCTTC; CDR3: CAISERLFGAGAGYGYTF
D: NA; V: TRBV5-4; size: NA; J: TRBJ2-1; DNA: TGTGCCAGCAGCCCAGGAGGGGAGTCCCACAATGAGCAGTTCTTC; CDR3: CASSPGGESHNEQFF
D: TRBD2; V: TRBV4-1; size: once; J: TRBJ2-7; DNA: TGCGCCAGCAGCCAAGATGCTTGGACTAGCCACTACGAGCAGTACTTC; CDR3: CASSQDAWTSHYEQYF
D: NA; V: TRBV15; size: NA; J: TRBJ2-6; DNA: TGTGCCACCACAGAACAGGCGGCGACCAACGTCCTGACTTTC; CDR3: CATTEQAATNVLTF
D: NA; V: TRBV10-2; size: once; J: TRBJ2-1; DNA: TGCGCCAGCGTCAACGGCGGGGCCTACAATGAGCAGTTCTTC; CDR3: CASVNGGAYNEQFF
D: NA; V: TRBV5-1; size: NA; J: TRBJ1-1; DNA: TGCGCCAGCAGTGGGGGGTACACTGAAGCTTTCTTT; CDR3: CASSGGYTEAFF